The source of this T cell receptor beta chain is a study of shared clonotypes between healthy human individuals (dated by TCRdb to about 2020). Looking at the study overall: A couple of women and a few men aged 18 to 49 years were included in the cohort. To increase sequencing depth and limit assay-specific biases, TCR repertoire library preparation and sequencing were carried out by different laboratories using diverse techniques. For each donor, three plates each were used for CD4 naive and CD4 memory, two plates were used for CD8 naive, and one plate was used for CD8 memory. Each donor's leukapheresis produced roughly between about 0.9 and 9.5 billion PBMCs. To estimate repertoire size and how much clonotypes are shared between individuals, the study performed deep sequencing of blood TCR repertoires from about five healthy adults. General study outcomes and caveats: Sharing across a few donors was observed for about 5% of naive CD4, over 3% of naive CD8, 2.3% of memory CD4, and approximately 0.41% of memory CD8 clonotypes. Only blood was sampled, and tissue TCR repertoires likely differ from those in blood. Pairwise subsampling indicated that sequencing depth was expected to affect the degree of clonotype sharing among donors. Naive subsets generally had larger estimated clonotype richness than memory subsets did. Because the study included only a small number of donors, the genetic and exposure-history diversity represented was limited. Higher generation probabilities were observed for clonotypes shared by all four sorted-subset donors than for non-shared clonotypes. Even with the large sequencing depth, rarefaction of the sorted-subset datasets indicated that sequencing was incomplete.

TCR CDR3 regions were amplified from genomic DNA by multiplex PCR using the deep immunoSEQ assay. Genomic DNA extracted from each cell subset was distributed evenly over all wells of several immunoSEQ 96-well plates, and each plate served as one replicate. Each replicate PCR for sorted subsets received about 0.2 ug genomic DNA, equal to roughly 29,000 T cell genomes. Purified libraries were quantified with a Qubit 3.0 fluorometer, sized on a Bioanalyzer 2100, and re-quantified with the KAPA Library Quantification kit. Every immunoSEQ 96-well plate was sequenced on a separate single-read 150-cycle Illumina NextSeq 550 flow cell. The study's processing was this. Because the immunoSEQ output held only junctional sequences and lacked quality scores, the filtering could not match the filtering applied to full-length reads. Sequences were annotated with PyIR, a Python wrapper for IgBLAST v1.9, using IMGT germline references to assign V/J genes and CDR3. Any read was removed if the V/J assignment was weak (E-value above 1e-6), the CDR3 was missing, or the read contained stop codons, out-of-frame junctions, or ambiguous translated residues. V3J clonotypes were defined by identical inferred V gene, J gene, and CDR3 amino acid sequence. Percentage overlap between repertoires was calculated by dividing the number of shared unique clonotypes by the size of the smaller repertoire. RTK rarefaction, the Chao1 estimator, and Recon v2.1 estimates of unobserved clonotypes were used to assess repertoire richness. Generation probabilities for all TCRbeta clonotypes obtained by the gDNA method from a handful of donors were computed using OLGA. TCRdb holds this immuneACCESS table with in-frame rearrangements only. Some clones are missing; in checked studies, unresolved V genes explain under half, and the rest has no known cause. V, J and clone size reflect that table, while D and trimming were determined from the DNA. This sample comprises around 2.5 million clones, 80% to 95% of them detected only once. Around 0.4% of the sample belongs to the ten largest clones.

Based on the germline V gene (reference sequence), the CDR1 and CDR2 sequences are DFQATT and SNEGSKA. The CDR3, cysteine through phenylalanine, is 11 amino acids long. Only the CDR3 DNA is retained, 33 bases long and in frame from the first base. The V and J ends are trimmed by 4 bases and 4 bases, leaving 7 bases between them. The donors were healthy, HIV-negative adults with no recently reported acute infections or vaccinations. All donors were Caucasian adults living in Nashville, Tennessee, USA. CD4+ T cells were enriched by magnetic negative selection, after which naive cells were positively selected on CD45RA and the negative fraction was taken as the memory subset. After blood collection by leukapheresis, PBMCs were isolated using Ficoll-Histopaque density gradient centrifugation and then cryopreserved in the vapor phase of liquid nitrogen. Analytical flow cytometry was used to check the purity and quantity of each magnetically sorted T cell population. Genomic DNA was isolated from every sorted fraction and measured by UV absorbance on a Nanodrop 2000c.

Details on this clone: Its binding antigen is unknown. There are no base qualities to consult, and no much larger clone falls within one base.

The chain was built from TRBV20-1 and TRBJ1-2; the best D guess is TRBD1, with 5 bases matching. Sequencing was performed on naive CD4+ T cells from PBMCs. The intended sense of this specimen's cell subset or site label: CD45RA+ positively selected. The sequence was obtained from a man aged 18 to 29 in good health. Some clones in this sample may be carry-over from other donors' samples. The nucleotides read TGCAGTGCTAAGACAGCCTATGGCTACACCTTC. This is translated as CSAKTAYGYTF.